This T cell receptor beta chain derives from a study of technical replicates of blood from a handful of donors. Assay: immunoSEQ multiplex PCR; the TCRdb copy retains only in-frame clones and omits some. Among fewer than 20,000 clones listed, 70% to 85% were seen once. In germline, CDR1 is LNHDA, CDR2 SQIVND (reference sequence). The CDR3 sequence is 14 residues long. The V end was cut by 2 bases, the J end by 5 bases, with 12 bases between. The clonotype comes from a human donor in good health. Some clones in this sample may be carry-over from other donors' samples. Sequences were obtained from PBMCs. This chain uses TRBV19 with TRBJ1-1; D not certain. The CDR3, as DNA: TGTGCCAGTAGTATAAGGCGGGTTCGGACTGAAGCTTTCTTT. Protein product: CASSIRRVRTEAFF.